One and the same sample provided the 16 T cell receptor beta chains below, sequenced in a study of cytomegalovirus exposure and HLA in healthy donors. In the PCR, 60 Vbeta and 13 Jbeta primers were used. Measured with immunoSEQ multiplex PCR; TCRdb has only the in-frame clones, and not every one. Of about 140,000 clones in the sample, around 66% were seen once. Sequenced sample: PBMCs. The source of these receptors is a woman aged 55-69 years in good health and CMV-seronegative.

This rearrangement joins TRBV11-3 to TRBJ2-2; D is unresolved. CDR1 and CDR2 from the germline V gene are SGHNT and YENEEA. V gave up 5 bases and J gave up 4 bases, with 5 bases separating them. The CDR3 has 12 residues. The CDR3 loop reads CASSAGTGELFF. DNA for the CDR3: TGTGCCAGCAGCGCCGGCACCGGGGAGCTGTTTTTT.

This clone has only a few counts. The V and J genes are TRBV4-1 and TRBJ1-5; D gene uncertain. The germline gives CDR1 MGHRA, CDR2 YSYEKL. The ends were cut back, 0 bases at V and 5 bases at J, with 8 bases in the middle. This CDR3 has 14 amino acids. CDR3 protein: CASSQENGDQPQHF. The CDR3 DNA reads as TGCGCCAGCAGCCAAGAGAACGGTGATCAGCCCCAGCATTTT.

The chain joins TRBV7-6 to TRBJ1-6, with 7 bases identical to TRBD1. CDR1 SGHVS and CDR2 FNYEAQ come from the germline V gene. With V trimmed by 5 bases and J by 9 bases, 7 bases remained unmatched. The length of the CDR3 is 14 residues. The CDR3 DNA reads as TGTGCCAGCAGCGCCTCGACAGGGCTTTCACCCCTCCACTTT. Encoded protein: CASSASTGLSPLHF.

This chain connects TRBV28 to TRBJ2-5; a possible D gene is TRBD2 (10 bases). The J call is uncertain, as TRBJ2-7 better fits the DNA end. This CDR3 has 18 amino acids. The germline CDR1 and CDR2 sequences are MDHEN and SYDVKM. CDR3 bases: TGTGCCAGCCCTCCATCGGACAGGGGAAGCGGGAGGGATCGCGAGCAGTACTTC. Amino acids: CASPPSDRGSGRDREQYF.

The chain employs TRBV10-3 and TRBJ1-2; TRBD1 matches 8 bases. This CDR3 is 15 amino acids long. V lost 5 bases to trimming and J lost 5 bases; unmatched junction nucleotides: 10. CDR1 is ENHRY, CDR2 SYGVKD, per germline. The DNA for the CDR3 is TGTGCCATCAGTAGGACAGGGTCCGGTTCGTATGGCTACACCTTC. Translating it yields CAISRTGSGSYGYTF.

CDR3 protein: CASSAHMRLVGDEQFF. CDR3 in DNA: TGTGCCAGCAGCGCCCACATGAGACTAGTGGGCGATGAGCAGTTCTTC. The V and J genes are TRBV9 and TRBJ2-1, with D possibly being TRBD2 (6 bases). CDR3 length equals 16 residues. The V and J ends lost 3 bases and 8 bases respectively, with 21 bases between them. Germline values: CDR1 SGDLS, CDR2 YYNGEE.

The table lists this clone with a few counts. The chain is built from TRBV7-2 and TRBJ1-2; D is undetermined. The germline V and J ends were trimmed by 3 bases and 8 bases, with 10 bases remaining between them. CDR3 length: 12 amino acids. CDR1 SGHTA and CDR2 FQGNSA come from the germline V gene. CDR3 sequence: CASSFVSGGYTF. The CDR3 nucleotides are TGTGCCAGCAGCTTCGTTTCGGGAGGCTACACCTTC. Full variable domain (outside the CDR3, taken from reference TRBV7-2 and TRBJ1-2): GAGVSQSPSNKVTEKGKDVELRCDPISGHTALYWYRQSLGQGLEFLIYFQGNSAPDKSGLPSDRFSAERTGGSVSTLTIQRTQQEDSAVYLCASSFVSGGYTFGSGTRLTVV.

CDR3 protein: CASSLGLASNYGYTF. The DNA of the CDR3 is TGTGCCAGCAGCTTGGGTCTAGCATCTAACTATGGCTACACCTTC. The chain uses TRBV5-8 and TRBJ1-2; D remains unclear. Germline CDR1 reads SGHTS; CDR2 reads YDEGEE. The CDR3 spans 15 residues. V gave up 0 bases and J gave up 0 bases, with 9 bases separating them.

The rearrangement links TRBV19 to TRBJ1-5; 7 bases are shared with TRBD1. This CDR3 spans 18 amino acids. Germline CDR1 reads LNHDA; CDR2 reads SQIVND (reference sequence). Germline trimming cut 0 bases from V and 2 bases from J; bases unmatched to any gene: 10. The DNA for the CDR3 is TGTGCCAGTAGTATAGATAGGTACAGGGGTACGGGCAATCAGCCCCAGCATTTT. Translating gives CASSIDRYRGTGNQPQHF.

The chain recombines TRBV4-3 with TRBJ2-1; D might be TRBD1 (5 bases). Germline CDR1 reads LGHNA; CDR2 reads YSLEER. CDR3 length: 15 amino acids. Trimming left V 0 bases short and J 3 bases short, with 9 bases between. The CDR3 spells CASSQESGNYNEQFF. For the CDR3, the DNA is TGCGCCAGCAGCCAAGAATCAGGGAACTACAATGAGCAGTTCTTC.

The chain uses TRBV4-3 and TRBJ1-5; 10 bases are shared with TRBD1. This CDR3 spans 15 amino acids. From germline, CDR1 is LGHNA and CDR2 YSLEER. V trimming: 4 bases; J trimming: 6 bases; junction bases outside the gene matches: 6. The CDR3 loop reads CASSPMTGGGQPQHF. CDR3 DNA: TGCGCCAGCAGCCCCATGACAGGGGGCGGTCAGCCCCAGCATTTT.

CDR3 DNA: TGTGCCAGCAGCTTAACCCGGACTAGCGGGGTAGCCAAAAACATTCAGTACTTC. This codes for CASSLTRTSGVAKNIQYF. The chain recombines TRBV7-2 with TRBJ2-4; TRBD2 agrees at 12 bases. Germline CDR1 reads SGHTA; CDR2 reads FQGNSA. The CDR3 consists of 18 residues. The V and J ends lost 2 bases and 0 bases, in that order; junction bases with no gene match: 5. Using reference TRBV7-2 and TRBJ2-4 for the parts outside the CDR3, the full variable domain is GAGVSQSPSNKVTEKGKDVELRCDPISGHTALYWYRQSLGQGLEFLIYFQGNSAPDKSGLPSDRFSAERTGGSVSTLTIQRTQQEDSAVYLCASSLTRTSGVAKNIQYFGAGTRLSVL.

A note on this clone: One end of the junction fails to match germline, which may point to a read error. The DNA of the CDR3 is TGTTCCAGCAGCCCGTGGACTAGCGGGAGGGCCAATGAGCAGTTCTTC. Protein: CSSSPWTSGRANEQFF. V gene TRBV7-9 combines with J gene TRBJ2-1, with TRBD2 matching over 15 bases. Germline loops: CDR1 SEHNR, CDR2 FQNEAQ (reference sequence). This CDR3 contains 16 residues.

The chain employs TRBV28 and TRBJ1-3; 8 nucleotides agree with TRBD1. Germline CDR1 is MDHEN and CDR2 is SYDVKM. Unmatched junction bases numbered 17, after V lost 6 bases and J lost 7 bases. The CDR3 length is 17 residues. In DNA, the CDR3 is TGTGCCAGCAGCCAATCCGTAGGTCAGGGGGCGGGCAACACCATATATTTT. Its translation: CASSQSVGQGAGNTIYF. The whole variable domain, remainder taken from reference TRBV28 and TRBJ1-3, is DVKVTQSSRYLVKRTGEKVFLECVQDMDHENMFWYRQDPGLGLRLIYFSYDVKMKEKGDIPEGYSVSREKKERFSLILESASTNQTSMYLCASSQSVGQGAGNTIYFGEGSWLTVV.

The V gene is TRBV5-1, the J gene TRBJ1-2; no clear D gene. The CDR3 covers 15 residues. V was cut by 3 bases and J by 4 bases, with 16 bases left in between. Germline V lookup: CDR1 SGHRS, CDR2 YFSETQ. The CDR3 loop reads CASSSRPGGGYGYTF. DNA for the CDR3: TGCGCCAGCAGCTCACGCCCGGGAGGCGGCTATGGCTACACCTTC.

The gene calls are TRBV19 and TRBJ1-2; D remains ambiguous. V lost 5 bases and J lost 4, with 2 bases in between. Germline V gives CDR1 LNHDA, CDR2 SQIVND (reference sequence). CDR3 length equals 10 residues. The CDR3 is CASSRYGYTF. The CDR3 DNA follows: TGTGCCAGTAGTCGCTATGGCTACACCTTC. The whole variable domain, remainder taken from reference TRBV19 and TRBJ1-2, is DGGITQSPKYLFRKEGQNVTLSCEQNLNHDAMYWYRQDPGQGLRLIYYSQIVNDFQKGDIAEGYSVSREKKESFPLTVTSAQKNPTAFYLCASSRYGYTFGSGTRLTVV.